This T cell receptor (beta chain) was identified during a study of blood T cells in healthy people across ages. Findings and limits, study-wide: Long-lived and aged donors differed, with more naive CD4+ cells and higher diversity in the long-lived.

It was with a sample-barcoded 5' primer and a J-beta primer mix that a second PCR of roughly 6 to 11 cycles was run. TCRdb re-derived calls from the 5' RACE reads in MiXCR, one entry per CDR3 protein. The table records 550,000 to 700,000 distinct CDR3 sequences, approximately 30% of them present only once. In germline, CDR1 is SGHDN, CDR2 FVKESK. V was clipped by 4 bases and J by 4 bases, with 2 bases between them. There are 11 residues in the CDR3. This clonotype was observed a few times. No antigen is known for it. Sequencing was carried out using blood. This clonotype originated in a woman between 65 and 79 years old in good health. The chain joins TRBV14 to TRBJ1-3; D gene ambiguous. Here the CDR3 reads CASSPGNTIYF. The CDR3 nucleotides are TGTGCCAGCAGCCCCGGAAACACCATATATTTT.